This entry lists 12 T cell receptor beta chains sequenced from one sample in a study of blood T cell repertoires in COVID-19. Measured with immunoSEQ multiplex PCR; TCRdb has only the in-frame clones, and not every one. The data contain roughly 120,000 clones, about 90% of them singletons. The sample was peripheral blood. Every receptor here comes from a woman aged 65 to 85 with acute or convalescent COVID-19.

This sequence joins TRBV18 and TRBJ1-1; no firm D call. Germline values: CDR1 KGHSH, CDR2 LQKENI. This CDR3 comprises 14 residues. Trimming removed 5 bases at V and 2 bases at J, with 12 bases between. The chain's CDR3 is CASSSAGTNTEAFF. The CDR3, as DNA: TGTGCCAGCTCATCCGCGGGCACAAACACTGAAGCTTTCTTT.

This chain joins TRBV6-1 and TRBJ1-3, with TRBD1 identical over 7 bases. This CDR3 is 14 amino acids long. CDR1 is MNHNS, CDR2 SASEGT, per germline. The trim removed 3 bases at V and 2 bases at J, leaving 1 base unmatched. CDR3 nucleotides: TGTGCCAGCAGTGAGCAGGGGGCTGGAAACACCATATATTTT. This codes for CASSEQGAGNTIYF.

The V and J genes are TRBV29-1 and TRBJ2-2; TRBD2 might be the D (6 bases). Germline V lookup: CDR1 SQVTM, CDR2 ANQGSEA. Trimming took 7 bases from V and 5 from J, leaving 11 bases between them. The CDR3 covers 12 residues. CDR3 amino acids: CSASVSTGELFF. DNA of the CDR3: TGCAGCGCTAGCGTCTCGACCGGGGAGCTGTTTTTT.

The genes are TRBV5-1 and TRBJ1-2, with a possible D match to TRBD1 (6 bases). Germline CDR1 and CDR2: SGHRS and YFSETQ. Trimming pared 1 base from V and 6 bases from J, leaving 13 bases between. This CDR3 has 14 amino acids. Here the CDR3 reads CASSLRQVADGYTF. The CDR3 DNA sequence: TGCGCCAGCAGCTTGAGACAGGTTGCCGATGGCTACACCTTC.

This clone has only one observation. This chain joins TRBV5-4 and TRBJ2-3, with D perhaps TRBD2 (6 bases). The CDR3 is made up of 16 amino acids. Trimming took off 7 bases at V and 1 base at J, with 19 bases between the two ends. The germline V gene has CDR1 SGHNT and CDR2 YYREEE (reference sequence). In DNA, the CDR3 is TGTGCCAGCGCAGCCTTGGGACTCGGGGGCACAGATACGCAGTATTTT. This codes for CASAALGLGGTDTQYF.

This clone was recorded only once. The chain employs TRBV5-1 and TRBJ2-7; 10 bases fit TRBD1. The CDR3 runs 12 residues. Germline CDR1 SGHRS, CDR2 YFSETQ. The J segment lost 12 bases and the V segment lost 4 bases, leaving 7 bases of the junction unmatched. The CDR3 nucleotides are TGCGCCAGCAGCATGGACAGGGGGGAGTGGTACTTC. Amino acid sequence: CASSMDRGEWYF.

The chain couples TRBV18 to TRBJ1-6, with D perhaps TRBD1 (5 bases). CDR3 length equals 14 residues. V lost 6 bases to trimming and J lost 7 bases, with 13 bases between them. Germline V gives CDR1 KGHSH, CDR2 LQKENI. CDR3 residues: CASSSGGVNSPLHF. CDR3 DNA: TGTGCCAGCTCTTCGGGGGGAGTAAATTCACCCCTCCACTTT. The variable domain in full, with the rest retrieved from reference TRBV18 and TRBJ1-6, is NAGVMQNPRHLVRRRGQEARLRCSPMKGHSHVYWYRQLPEEGLKFMVYLQKENIIDESGMPKERFSAEFPKEGPSILRIQQVVRGDSAAYFCASSSGGVNSPLHFGNGTRLTVT.

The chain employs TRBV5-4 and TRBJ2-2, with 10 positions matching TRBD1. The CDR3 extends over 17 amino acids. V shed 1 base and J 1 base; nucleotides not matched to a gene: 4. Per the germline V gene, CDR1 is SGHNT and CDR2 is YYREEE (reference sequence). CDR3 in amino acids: CASSLRRDRGNTGELFF. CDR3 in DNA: TGTGCCAGCAGCTTGAGAAGGGACAGGGGGAACACCGGGGAGCTGTTTTTT.

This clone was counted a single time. The CDR3 DNA sequence: TGTGCCAGCAGTGAAGCCAGGGGTATTGACTACGAGCAGTACTTC. Translation gives CASSEARGIDYEQYF. The chain links TRBV6-1 to TRBJ2-7, with D possibly being TRBD1 (6 bases). The germline V gene encodes CDR1 MNHNS and CDR2 SASEGT. The CDR3 length is 15 residues. Trimming stripped 0 bases from V and 3 bases from J, with 12 bases between.

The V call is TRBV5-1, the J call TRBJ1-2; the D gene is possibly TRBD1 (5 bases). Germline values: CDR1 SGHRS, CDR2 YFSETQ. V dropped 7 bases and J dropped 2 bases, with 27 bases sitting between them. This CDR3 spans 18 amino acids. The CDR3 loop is CASPLERAGPQLNYGYTF. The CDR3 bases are TGCGCCAGCCCTTTGGAGCGGGCAGGGCCCCAATTGAACTATGGCTACACCTTC.

The CDR3 coding sequence is TGCGCCAGCAGCCCCCTGGGGGGGGAAACTGAAGCTTTCTTT. Translating gives CASSPLGGETEAFF. The chain recombines TRBV5-1 with TRBJ1-1, with D perhaps TRBD1 (5 bases). CDR1 is SGHRS, CDR2 YFSETQ, per germline. The V end lost 4 bases, the J end lost 5 bases, and 15 bases lay between the germline ends. The CDR3 covers 14 residues.

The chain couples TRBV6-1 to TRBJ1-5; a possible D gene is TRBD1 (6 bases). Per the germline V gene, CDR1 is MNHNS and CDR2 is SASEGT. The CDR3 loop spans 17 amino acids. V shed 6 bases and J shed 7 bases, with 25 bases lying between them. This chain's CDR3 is CASREPQSQGLGQPQHF. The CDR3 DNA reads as TGTGCCAGCAGGGAACCCCAATCACAGGGTCTTGGGCAGCCCCAGCATTTT.